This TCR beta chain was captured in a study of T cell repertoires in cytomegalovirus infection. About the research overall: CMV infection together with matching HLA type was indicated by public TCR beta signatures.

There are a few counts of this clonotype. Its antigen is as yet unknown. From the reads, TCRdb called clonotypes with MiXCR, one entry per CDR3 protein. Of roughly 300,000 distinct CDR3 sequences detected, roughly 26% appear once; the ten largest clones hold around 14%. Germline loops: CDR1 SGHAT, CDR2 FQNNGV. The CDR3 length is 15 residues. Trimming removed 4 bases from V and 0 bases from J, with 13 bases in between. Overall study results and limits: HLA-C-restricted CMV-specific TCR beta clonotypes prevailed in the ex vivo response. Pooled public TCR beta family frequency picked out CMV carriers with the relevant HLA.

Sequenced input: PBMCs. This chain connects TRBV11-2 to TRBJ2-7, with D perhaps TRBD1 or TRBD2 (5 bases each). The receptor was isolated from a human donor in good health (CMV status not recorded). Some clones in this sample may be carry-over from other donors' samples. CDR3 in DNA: TGTGCCAGCAGCTGGGGGTCTGGGGTCTCCTACGAGCAGTACTTC. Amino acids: CASSWGSGVSYEQYF.